This T cell receptor (beta chain) comes out of a study of T cell responses to AZD1222 COVID-19 vaccine. Per the germline V gene, CDR1 is SGHTA and CDR2 is FQGTGA. Unmatched junction bases numbered 6, after V lost 3 bases and J lost 6 bases. This CDR3 comprises 15 residues. On this clone: Its antigen is not identified.

General study results and limits: Most donors were white British and more were female, and clonal diversity was possibly underestimated.

TCRdb keeps only in-frame clones here, not all; method: immunoSEQ multiplex PCR. The data contain under 150,000 clones, approximately 85% of them seen just once; the ten biggest clones take up about 1.5%. The sequencing here drew on peripheral blood, taken on day 0 of AZD1222 vaccination. The chain joins TRBV7-3 to TRBJ2-1; 9 nucleotides agree with TRBD1. The clonotype was recovered from an adult in good health. The CDR3 reads CASSFRDRVINEQFF. CDR3 DNA sequence: TGTGCCAGCAGCTTCCGGGACAGGGTTATCAATGAGCAGTTCTTC.